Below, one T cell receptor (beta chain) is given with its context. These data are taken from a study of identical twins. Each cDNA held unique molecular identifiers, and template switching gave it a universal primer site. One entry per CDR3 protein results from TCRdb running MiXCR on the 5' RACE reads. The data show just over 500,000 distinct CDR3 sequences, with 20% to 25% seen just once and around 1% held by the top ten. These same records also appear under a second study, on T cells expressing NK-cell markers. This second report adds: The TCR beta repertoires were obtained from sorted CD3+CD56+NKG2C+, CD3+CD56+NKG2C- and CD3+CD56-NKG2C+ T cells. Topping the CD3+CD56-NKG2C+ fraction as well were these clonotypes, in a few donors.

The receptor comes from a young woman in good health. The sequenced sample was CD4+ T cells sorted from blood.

In nucleotides, the CDR3 is TGCGCCAGCAGTGAGTCGAGGGGAGCGGGGGCCAGCACAGATACGCAGTATTTT. This gives the protein CASSESRGAGASTDTQYF. V gene TRBV10-2 combines with J gene TRBJ2-3; 8 nucleotides agree with TRBD2. Germline V gene sequence: CDR1 WSHSY, CDR2 SAAADI. V dropped 0 bases and J dropped 0; count of bases not matched to a gene: 8. This CDR3 has 18 residues.